The 5 T cell receptor beta chains below all came from one sample that was sequenced in a study of OX40 agonist ivuxolimab in advanced cancers. Assay: immunoSEQ multiplex PCR; the TCRdb copy retains only in-frame clones and omits some. Seen here are approximately 26,000 clones, under 85% observed once, and the top ten hold 9.5% to 15%. The material sequenced was CD4+ or CD8+ T cells sorted from blood, taken in a trial of the OX40 agonist ivuxolimab. All receptors come from an adult with an advanced solid tumor such as melanoma, head and neck, liver or kidney cancer.

The J gene is TRBJ2-7, the V gene TRBV28, with 8 bases lining up with TRBD1. J lost 9 bases, V lost 6 bases, and 7 bases had no gene match. Germline CDR1 MDHEN, CDR2 SYDVKM. This CDR3 is built from 12 residues. The CDR3 loop reads CASSLGTGLQYF. DNA for the CDR3: TGTGCCAGCAGCCTAGGGACAGGCCTGCAGTACTTC.

J is TRBJ2-5 and V is TRBV7-9; D call uncertain. The J call could be wrong; TRBJ2-7 is a better fit for the DNA end. Germline lookup yields CDR1 SEHNR and CDR2 FQNEAQ (reference sequence). This CDR3 comprises 11 residues. DNA for the CDR3: TGTGCCAGCACCTCCACTTACGAGCAGTACTTC. This sequence encodes CASTSTYEQYF.

For the CDR3, the DNA is TGTGCCAGCATCGCAATGGGGGGGTCAAAAACCGGGGAGCTGTTTTTT. Translating it yields CASIAMGGSKTGELFF. This chain joins TRBV28 and TRBJ2-2, with 7 nucleotides matching TRBD2. Germline V CDR1 and CDR2: MDHEN, SYDVKM. Trimming cost V 7 bases and J 5 bases; bases outside gene matches: 13. This CDR3 spans 16 amino acids.

The chain couples TRBV9 to TRBJ1-5, with D hard to call. Germline CDR1 and CDR2: SGDLS and YYNGEE. This CDR3 is 13 amino acids long. V lost 2 bases and J 0 bases, leaving 3 bases between the germline ends. CDR3 protein: CASSVYSNQPQHF. The CDR3 bases are TGTGCCAGCAGCGTTTATAGCAATCAGCCCCAGCATTTT.

This clone was seen a handful of times. The chain combines TRBV4-2 with TRBJ2-1; 7 positions match TRBD1. The CDR3 extends over 14 amino acids. Per the germline V gene, CDR1 is LGHNA and CDR2 is YNFKEQ. The trim removed 1 base at V and 6 bases at J, leaving 3 bases unmatched. The CDR3 loop reads CASSQAQGVNEQFF. The CDR3 region has the DNA TGTGCCAGCAGCCAAGCCCAGGGGGTCAATGAGCAGTTCTTC.